The TCR beta chain described here comes from a study of T cell changes during pregnancy in multiple sclerosis. Germline values: CDR1 LNHDA, CDR2 SQIVND (reference sequence). The CDR3 has 16 residues. The J segment lost 4 bases and the V segment lost 5 bases, leaving 10 bases of the junction unmatched. The table came from immunoSEQ multiplex PCR; TCRdb's copy has only in-frame clones and leaves some out. This table holds about 65,000 clones, 80% to 95% found once. The input for sequencing was CD8+ T cells from peripheral blood mononuclear cells, taken in the third trimester of pregnancy. The chain recombines TRBV19 with TRBJ2-7; 11 bases line up with TRBD2. The receptor comes from a female donor in good health, enrolled as a control in a pregnancy study. The DNA for the CDR3 is TGTGCCAGTAGTCCCCTCGGGCTAGCGGGGGGATACGAGCAGTACTTC. Translation: CASSPLGLAGGYEQYF.